Detailed here is one T cell receptor (beta chain). The data belong to a study of blood T cell repertoires in COVID-19. Overall study context: Spain, Italy and the United States supplied samples that represented acute and convalescent COVID-19. T cells, B-cell-depleted T cells, or PBMCs supplied cDNA or gDNA.

Original analysis: Using reference gene primer amplification, nucleated cell counts were estimated. TCRdb's copy holds only in-frame clones and misses some; the assay was immunoSEQ multiplex PCR. V and J calls and clone size come straight from that table; D and trimming were deduced from the DNA. The table has roughly 250,000 clones, almost 85% seen once. The receptor's source is an elderly woman with acute or convalescent COVID-19. Sample: peripheral blood.

The CDR3 DNA sequence: TGTGCCAGCGGGCCGGCGGGACCCGATCAGCCCCAGCATTTT. It is translated as CASGPAGPDQPQHF. V usage is TRBV4-2 and J usage is TRBJ1-5, with D possibly TRBD1 on 5 matching bases. CDR1 and CDR2 (germline): LGHNA, YNFKEQ. Deletions cut 8 bases from V and 5 bases from J, with 16 bases between. The CDR3 contains 14 residues.